The next 5 T cell receptor beta chains were all read from a single sample in a study of graft-versus-host responses after intestinal transplantation (dated by TCRdb to 2020 to 2023). The library relied on the immunoSEQ multiplex PCR assay. Imported from immuneACCESS, the table was reduced by TCRdb to in-frame sequences with V and J called. These copies leave out some clones; in studies compared against another copy, an unresolved V gene accounts for under half, and the cause of the remainder is not known. Counted in this sample were approximately 89,000 clones; 85% to 95% of them appeared once. The ten top clones hold about 1% of the sample. In the paper's terms, the time point label means: cells obtained before transplantation from donor or recipient. Their cognate antigens are unknown. The sample consisted of unstimulated CD8+ T cells sorted from spleen or lymph node cells, taken before transplant. All receptors come from a human donor who was the organ donor for an intestinal transplant.

This chain connects TRBV18 to TRBJ2-1, with 10 bases matching TRBD2. The CDR3 loop spans 17 amino acids. V was clipped by 3 bases and J by 6 bases; unmatched bases: 11. Germline CDR1 reads KGHSH; CDR2 reads LQKENI. The CDR3 DNA sequence: TGTGCCAGCTCACCCTTGACCGGGACTAGCGTATTCAATGAGCAGTTCTTC. Protein sequence: CASSPLTGTSVFNEQFF.

This chain links TRBV7-3 with TRBJ2-5; D is ambiguous. This CDR3 has 14 amino acids. Trimming stripped 2 bases from V and 4 bases from J, with 11 bases between. The germline V gene encodes CDR1 SGHTA and CDR2 FQGTGA. Here the CDR3 reads CASSLLADSETQYF. CDR3 in DNA: TGTGCCAGCAGCTTATTGGCGGATTCAGAGACCCAGTACTTC.

The count of this clone is one. This chain joins TRBV7-9 and TRBJ1-3; 8 bases are a match to TRBD1. Germline V gives CDR1 SEHNR, CDR2 FQNEAQ (reference sequence). The CDR3 contains 17 residues. Unmatched junction bases numbered 10, after V lost 5 bases and J lost 1 base. The CDR3: CASSPEYTGGSGNTIYF. The CDR3 DNA is TGTGCCAGCAGCCCAGAATATACAGGGGGATCTGGAAACACCATATATTTT.

In this sample, this clone turned up once. The genes are TRBV27 and TRBJ2-1; TRBD2 agrees at 8 bases. The length of the CDR3 is 16 residues. With 6 bases clipped from V and 8 bases from J, the junction kept 15 bases outside the gene matches. In germline, CDR1 is MNHEY, CDR2 SMNVEV (reference sequence). CDR3 sequence reads: CASSYLFGTRRYEQFF. The CDR3 coding sequence is TGTGCCAGCAGCTACCTCTTTGGGACTAGACGCTATGAGCAGTTCTTC.

The V and J genes are TRBV30 and TRBJ2-2; D gene unclear. The CDR3 is 14 residues long. The germline V gene encodes CDR1 GTSNPN and CDR2 SVGIG (reference sequence). V lost 2 bases, J lost 4 bases, and 11 bases lay in between. The CDR3 bases are TGTGCCTGGAGTATCTCCCCGGGCACCGGGGAGCTGTTTTTT. Translation gives CAWSISPGTGELFF.